This is a list of T cell receptor beta chains from one sample in a study of early T cells in non-severe SARS-CoV-2 infection. In TCRdb, the 5' RACE reads were re-called with MiXCR into one record per CDR3 protein. This sample carries about 83,000 distinct CDR3 sequences, over 9.5% of them seen once, and the ten largest clones take around 8%. The specimen was whole blood, collected at baseline. All receptors come from an adult who was a healthcare worker with PCR-confirmed SARS-CoV-2 infection or an uninfected control (not recorded which). CDR3s leave out the opening cysteine and the closing phenylalanine or tryptophan.

v_call | cdr3_aa
TRBV7-3 | ASSPGSSSYEQY
TRBV20-1 | SASGLPATSGSYEQY
TRBV5-5 | ASSLGPDPTSNIQY
TRBV30 | AWNGDLSNEKLF
TRBV5-1 | ASSPVGTSITDTQY
TRBV6-2/TRBV6-3 | ASRDVSSYEQY
TRBV5-4 | ASSPEGSDQETQY
TRBV7-2 | ASSLGLASGYEQY
TRBV5-1 | ASSRHPEVSGSPSPYEQY
TRBV5-1 | ASSPRRGALTDTQY
TRBV6-5 | ASSHPGQTYEQY
TRBV4-2 | ASSPTLGLSSYEQY
TRBV3-1 | ASSLQGANEQF
TRBV10-3 | ATAAGVDNEQF
TRBV10-3 | ATGQGPPGTEAF
TRBV28 | ASSILNTLNSPLH
TRBV28 | ASSLAGTTNTGELF
TRBV5-4 | ASSHQLVEKLF
TRBV27 | ASSPRSASWGNEQF
TRBV18 | ASAQGPSEVNEQF
TRBV5-5 | ASSFGMSYEQY
TRBV10-3 | AIRGGTTDTQY
TRBV25-1 | ASARDRGYLNEQF
TRBV20-1 | SASFRLPGQGLVYGYT
TRBV9 | ASSVAASYNSPLH
TRBV3-1 | ASSPPLGANAFPSSYNEQF
TRBV12-3/TRBV12-4 | ASSLHQGYEQY
TRBV6-1 | ASSERGTGAYEQY
TRBV4-2 | ASSQDLWTFQF
TRBV11-2 | ASSQRLAGQETQY
TRBV7-8 | ASSPKPKGSYNEQF
TRBV12-3/TRBV12-4 | ASSLGGAANTGELF
TRBV7-8 | ASSPPGRTETEAF
TRBV4-1 | ASSQVAGGSYNEQF
TRBV4-1 | ASSQDSQGGVSYGYT
TRBV27 | ASSLLGQPQH
TRBV3-1 | ASSLDFGTGRIPEAF
TRBV15 | ATSISRVSYNEQF
TRBV20-1 | SGRITDTQY
TRBV2 | ASSEARQGEAF
TRBV7-9 | ASVRDRATYEQY
TRBV29-1 | SVVWGSVTSGKETQY
TRBV25-1 | ASSSWEESDQPQH
TRBV20-1 | SALDNLAF
TRBV7-9 | ASSLGGHEN
TRBV4-1 | ASSQGLGQTYEQY